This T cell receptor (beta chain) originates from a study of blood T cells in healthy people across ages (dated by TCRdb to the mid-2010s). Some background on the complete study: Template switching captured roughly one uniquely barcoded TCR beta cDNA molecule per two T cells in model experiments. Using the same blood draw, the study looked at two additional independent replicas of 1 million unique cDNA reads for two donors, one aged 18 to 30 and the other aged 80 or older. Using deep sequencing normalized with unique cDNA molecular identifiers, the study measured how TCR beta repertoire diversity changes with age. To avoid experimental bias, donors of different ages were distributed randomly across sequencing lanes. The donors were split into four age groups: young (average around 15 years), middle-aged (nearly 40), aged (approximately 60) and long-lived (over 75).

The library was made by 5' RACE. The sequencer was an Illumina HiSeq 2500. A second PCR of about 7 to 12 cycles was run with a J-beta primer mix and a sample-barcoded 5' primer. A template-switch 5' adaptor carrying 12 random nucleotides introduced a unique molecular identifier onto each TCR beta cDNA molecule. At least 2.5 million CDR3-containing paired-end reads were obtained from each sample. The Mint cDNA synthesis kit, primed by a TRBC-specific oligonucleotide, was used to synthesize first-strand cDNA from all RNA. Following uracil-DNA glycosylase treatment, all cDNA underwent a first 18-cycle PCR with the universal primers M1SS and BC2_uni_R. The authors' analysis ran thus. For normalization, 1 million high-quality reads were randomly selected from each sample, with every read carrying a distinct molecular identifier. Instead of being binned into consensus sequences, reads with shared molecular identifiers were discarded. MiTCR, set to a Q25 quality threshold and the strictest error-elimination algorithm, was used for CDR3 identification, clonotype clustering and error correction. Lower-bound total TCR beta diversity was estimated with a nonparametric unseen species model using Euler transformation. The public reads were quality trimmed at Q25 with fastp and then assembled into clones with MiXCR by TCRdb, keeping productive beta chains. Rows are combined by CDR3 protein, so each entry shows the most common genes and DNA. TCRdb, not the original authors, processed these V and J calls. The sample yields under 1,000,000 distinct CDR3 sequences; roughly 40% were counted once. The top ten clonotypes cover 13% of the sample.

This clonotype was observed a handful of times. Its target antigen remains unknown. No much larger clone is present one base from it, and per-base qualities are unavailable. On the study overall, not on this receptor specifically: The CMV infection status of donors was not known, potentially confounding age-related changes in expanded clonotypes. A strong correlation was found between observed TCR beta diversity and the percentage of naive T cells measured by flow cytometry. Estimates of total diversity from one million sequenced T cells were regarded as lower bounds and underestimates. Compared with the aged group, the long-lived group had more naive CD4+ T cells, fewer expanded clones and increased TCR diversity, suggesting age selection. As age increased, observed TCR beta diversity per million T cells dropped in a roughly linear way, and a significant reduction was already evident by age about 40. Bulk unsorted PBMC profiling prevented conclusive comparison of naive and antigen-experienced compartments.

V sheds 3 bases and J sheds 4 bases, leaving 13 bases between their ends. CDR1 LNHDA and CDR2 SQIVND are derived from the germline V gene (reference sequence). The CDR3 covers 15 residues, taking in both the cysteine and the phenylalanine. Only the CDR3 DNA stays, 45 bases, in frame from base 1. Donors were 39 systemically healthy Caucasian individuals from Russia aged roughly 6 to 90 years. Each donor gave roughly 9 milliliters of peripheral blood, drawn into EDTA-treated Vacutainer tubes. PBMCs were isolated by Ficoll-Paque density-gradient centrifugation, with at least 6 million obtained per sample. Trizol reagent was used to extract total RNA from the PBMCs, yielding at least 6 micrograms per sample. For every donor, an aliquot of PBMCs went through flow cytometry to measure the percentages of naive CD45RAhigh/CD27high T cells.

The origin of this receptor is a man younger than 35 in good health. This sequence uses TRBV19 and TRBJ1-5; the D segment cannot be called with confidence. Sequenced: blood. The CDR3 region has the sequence CASSIREDTNQPQHF. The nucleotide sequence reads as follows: TGTGCCAGTAGTATTAGAGAGGATACTAATCAGCCCCAGCATTTT. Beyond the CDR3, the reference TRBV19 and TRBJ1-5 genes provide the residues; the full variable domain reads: DGGITQSPKYLFRKEGQNVTLSCEQNLNHDAMYWYRQDPGQGLRLIYYSQIVNDFQKGDIAEGYSVSREKKESFPLTVTSAQKNPTAFYLCASSIREDTNQPQHFGDGTRLSIL.